This entry concerns a single T cell receptor beta chain. No antigen is known for it. The data derive from a study of T cell repertoires in cytomegalovirus infection. Study-wide results and caveats: Predominance within the ex vivo response was attributable to HLA-C-restricted CMV-specific TCR beta clonotypes.

TCRdb ran MiXCR on the reads and lists one entry per CDR3 protein. The table includes about 180,000 distinct CDR3 sequences, 17% detected once. Sequencing was carried out using CD8+ T cells from PBMCs. This sequence originates from a human donor in good health (CMV status not recorded). Some clones in this sample may be carry-over from other donors' samples.

The CDR3 nucleotides read TGTGCCACTCTTCCTTTGACAGTCACTTACGAGCAGTACTTC. This encodes CATLPLTVTYEQYF. The rearrangement uses TRBV28 and TRBJ2-7; a weak D match, TRBD1 (5 bases). Trimming took off 10 bases at V and 4 bases at J, with 20 bases between the two ends. Germline V CDR1 and CDR2: MDHEN, SYDVKM. This CDR3 has 14 residues. Full variable domain (remainder filled in from reference TRBV28 and TRBJ2-7): DVKVTQSSRYLVKRTGEKVFLECVQDMDHENMFWYRQDPGLGLRLIYFSYDVKMKEKGDIPEGYSVSREKKERFSLILESASTNQTSMYLCATLPLTVTYEQYFGPGTRLTVT.